The entry that follows covers one T cell receptor (beta chain) sequence. This entry is derived from a study of cytomegalovirus exposure and HLA in healthy donors. The PCR made use of 60 Vbeta and 13 Jbeta primers. Authors' methods: Counted up in a later analysis, unique TCR beta chains came to approximately 77 million, with around 10 million shared. Clones were read by immunoSEQ multiplex PCR, and TCRdb kept only the in-frame ones, dropping some. V and J calls and clone size are as listed in that table; D and trimming were resolved from the DNA. The sample gives about 160,000 clones, roughly four fifths of which show up once; 9.5% to 12% is in the top ten. The clonotype originates from a man aged 45-60 years in good health and CMV-seropositive. The specimen sequenced was PBMCs.

The CDR3 here is CASSLLWGGTDTQYF. As DNA, the CDR3 is TGTGCCAGCAGCTTGCTTTGGGGGGGCACAGATACGCAGTATTTT. The chain has TRBV5-4 and TRBJ2-3, with a weak D call TRBD2 (6 bases). Germline V gene data show CDR1 as SGHNT and CDR2 as YYREEE (reference sequence). Trimming stripped 1 base from V and 1 base from J, with 10 bases between. This CDR3 has 15 residues.